One and the same sample provided the 20 T cell receptor beta chains below, sequenced in a study of T-cell reconstitution after alpha-beta-depleted transplantation in children. This sample's TCRbeta library carried unique molecular identifier barcodes. MiXCR, run by TCRdb on the PCR reads, gives a single entry per CDR3 protein. The sample includes about 610,000 distinct CDR3 sequences, more than 9% of them seen just once. The sample was PBMCs from the stem cell graft donor, taken from the stem cell graft. Receptors originate from a human donor who donated a stem cell graft to a child with acute myeloid leukemia.

This clonotype was counted a few times. The V gene is TRBV5-1, the J gene TRBJ2-1; 14 bases are shared with TRBD2. The V and J ends lost 4 bases and 8 bases, in that order; junction bases with no gene match: 5. The CDR3 loop spans 15 amino acids. CDR1 and CDR2 from the germline V gene are SGHRS and YFSETQ. The CDR3 region has the DNA TGCGCCAGCAGCACCGGGACTAGCGGGAGTGATGAGCAGTTCTTC. Translating gives CASSTGTSGSDEQFF.

V usage is TRBV11-2 and J usage is TRBJ2-3; 7 bases align to TRBD2. CDR3 length: 15 amino acids. J was trimmed by 5 bases and V by 2 bases; bases with no gene match: 7. Germline V CDR1 and CDR2: SGHAT, FQNNGV. The chain's CDR3 is CASSLRGGEGDTQYF. The CDR3 coding sequence is TGTGCCAGCAGCTTACGTGGAGGGGAGGGAGATACGCAGTATTTT.

The CDR3 reads CASSLVRSRGRADTQYF. The CDR3 DNA reads TGTGCCAGCAGCTTAGTAAGGTCCAGGGGGCGAGCAGATACGCAGTATTTT. This chain links TRBV7-2 with TRBJ2-3; 8 bases align to TRBD1. After removal of 1 base from V and 4 bases from J, the junction contained 10 bases not matched to a gene. Germline loops: CDR1 SGHTA, CDR2 FQGNSA. CDR3 length: 17 residues.

The chain carries TRBV20-1 and TRBJ1-2, with TRBD1 matching over 12 bases. CDR1 and CDR2 from the germline V gene are DFQATT and SNEGSKA (reference sequence). The CDR3 is 13 amino acids. V shed 7 bases, J shed 8 bases, and the junction held 8 bases outside the gene matches. The CDR3 reads CSVGGQGAGGYTF. The CDR3 DNA is TGCAGTGTTGGGGGACAGGGGGCAGGAGGCTACACCTTC.

The V gene is TRBV20-1, the J gene TRBJ2-1, with a possible D match to TRBD1 (5 bases). V was cut by 3 bases and J by 2 bases, with 14 bases left in between. This CDR3 is built from 15 residues. Germline V gene sequence: CDR1 DFQATT, CDR2 SNEGSKA (reference sequence). CDR3 sequence reads: CSASPNGQAYNEQFF. DNA for the CDR3: TGCAGTGCTAGCCCGAACGGACAAGCCTACAATGAGCAGTTCTTC.

A note on this clonotype: The CDR3 ends on some other residue instead of the conserved phenylalanine or tryptophan, so this is likely a read error. The chain links TRBV7-9 to TRBJ1-5, with 11 nucleotides matching TRBD1. The trim removed 6 bases at V and 6 bases at J, leaving 10 bases unmatched. This CDR3 contains 16 residues. Germline V gene lookup returns CDR1 SEHNR and CDR2 FQNEAQ (reference sequence). The CDR3 sequence: CASSISGGQGVQPQHS. In nucleotides, the CDR3 is TGTGCCAGCAGTATTAGTGGGGGACAGGGGGTTCAGCCCCAGCATTCT.

This clonotype was found many times. V gene TRBV7-9 combines with J gene TRBJ2-3; maybe TRBD1 (6 bases). This CDR3 has 12 amino acids. CDR1 SEHNR and CDR2 FQNEAQ come from the germline V gene (reference sequence). V was pared by 4 bases and J by 11 bases, with 13 bases between. CDR3 in DNA: TGTGCCAGCAGCTCTATTCAGGGGAGGCAGTATTTT. This sequence encodes CASSSIQGRQYF.

The chain links TRBV12-3 or TRBV12-4 to TRBJ2-1; the D is unclear. Trimming cost V 1 base and J 5 bases, with 6 bases left between them. The CDR3 runs 13 residues. CDR3: CASSLDKNNEQFF. The CDR3 DNA reads TGTGCCAGCAGTTTAGACAAAAACAATGAGCAGTTCTTC.

V and J are TRBV29-1 and TRBJ2-1; 9 nucleotides match TRBD1. The CDR3 extends over 15 amino acids. V lost 6 bases, J lost 2 bases, and 8 bases stayed unmatched. Germline values: CDR1 SQVTM, CDR2 ANQGSEA. The CDR3 nucleotides are TGCAGCGTCTCCGGGGACAGGGCTGCCTACAATGAGCAGTTCTTC. Translated, it gives CSVSGDRAAYNEQFF.

The chain combines TRBV29-1 with TRBJ2-2; 8 nucleotides match TRBD1. Germline V gene sequence: CDR1 SQVTM, CDR2 ANQGSEA. The CDR3 extends over 14 amino acids. J was trimmed by 6 bases and V by 7 bases; bases with no gene match: 10. CDR3 sequence (DNA): TGCAGCGCCATGGGACAGGCTGTCCCCGGGGAGCTGTTTTTT. Amino acids: CSAMGQAVPGELFF.

J is TRBJ1-5 and V is TRBV20-1; a weak D match, TRBD1 (5 bases). V lost 5 bases, J lost 2 bases, and 10 bases lay in between. CDR3 size: 13 residues. Germline loops: CDR1 DFQATT, CDR2 SNEGSKA (reference sequence). CDR3 nucleotide sequence: TGCAGTGCTCCCAGAGGGGGCAATCAGCCCCAGCATTTT. Translation: CSAPRGGNQPQHF.

V and J are TRBV28 and TRBJ2-7; unclear D gene. This CDR3 comprises 13 residues. V shed 3 bases and J shed 3 bases, with 9 bases lying between them. CDR1 is MDHEN, CDR2 SYDVKM, per germline. In nucleotides, the CDR3 is TGTGCCAGCAGTTTCGAACAGAACTACGAGCAGTACTTC. This codes for CASSFEQNYEQYF.

As concerns this clonotype: One end of the junction is discordant with germline, which a read error may explain. The J gene is TRBJ2-3, the V gene TRBV7-7; D is perhaps TRBD2 (5 bases). The CDR3 runs to 18 residues. Germline V lookup: CDR1 SSHAT, CDR2 FNYEAQ (reference sequence). The CDR3 sequence: CASSLALGIARGTDTQYF. In nucleotides, the CDR3 is TGTGCTAGCAGCTTAGCCCTCGGTATAGCGAGGGGCACAGATACGCAGTATTTT.

This clonotype was picked up a small number of times. This rearrangement joins TRBV20-1 to TRBJ1-2; 8 bases fit TRBD1. V dropped 1 base and J dropped 6; count of bases not matched to a gene: 7. Germline loops: CDR1 DFQATT, CDR2 SNEGSKA (reference sequence). The CDR3 runs to 14 residues. In nucleotides, the CDR3 is TGCAGTGCTAGAGTGGCCCGGACAGGGAATGGCTACACCTTC. Protein: CSARVARTGNGYTF.

This chain links TRBV18 with TRBJ1-6, with D uncertain. Germline V CDR1 and CDR2: KGHSH, LQKENI. This CDR3 contains 14 residues. The V and J ends lost 1 base and 8 bases respectively, with 9 bases between them. The CDR3 coding sequence is TGTGCCAGCTCACCACGAGGGAGTGATTCACCCCTCCACTTT. Amino acids: CASSPRGSDSPLHF.

Regarding this clonotype: A much larger clone lies a single base off, so this may be a read error. The limits of the CDR3 on the DNA are not certain, so only TCRdb's listed CDR3 is given. The chain links TRBV29-1 to TRBJ1-1; the D call of TRBD1 is as the table states it, not checked on the DNA. The CDR3 is 14 amino acids in total, end residues counted. In germline, CDR1 is SQVTM, CDR2 ANQGSEA. CDR3 loop: CSVAAGTGDTEALF.

This clonotype was counted many times. The J gene is TRBJ2-1, the V gene TRBV6-2 or TRBV6-3; TRBD2 matches at 11 bases. The CDR3 runs 19 residues. Unmatched junction bases numbered 14, after V lost 1 base and J lost 6 bases. Germline values: CDR1 MNHEY, CDR2 SVGEGT. This CDR3 is CASSYFSLAGGPRLNEQFF. The CDR3 DNA reads as TGTGCCAGCAGTTACTTTTCCCTAGCGGGAGGCCCTAGACTCAATGAGCAGTTCTTC.

This clonotype appeared a few times. V usage is TRBV3-1 and J usage is TRBJ1-6; no reliable D call. This CDR3 comprises 14 residues. Trimming left V 0 bases short and J 6 bases short, with 6 bases between. In germline, CDR1 is LGHDT, CDR2 YNNKEL (reference sequence). The CDR3 coding sequence is TGTGCCAGCAGCCAAGATAGGTTTAATTCACCCCTCCACTTT. This gives the protein CASSQDRFNSPLHF.

The J gene is TRBJ2-7, the V gene TRBV6-2 or TRBV6-3, with D perhaps TRBD1 or TRBD2 (6 bases each). V gave up 6 bases and J gave up 1 base, with 16 bases separating them. Germline CDR1 is MNHEY and CDR2 is SVGEGT. The CDR3 runs 15 residues. CDR3 sequence (DNA): TGTGCCAGCAGGATTCCTACAGGGACTTCCTACGAGCAGTACTTC. Translated, it gives CASRIPTGTSYEQYF.

This chain uses TRBV24-1 with TRBJ2-7, with unresolved D. Per the germline V gene, CDR1 is KGHDR and CDR2 is SFDVKD. Trimming stripped 7 bases from V and 6 bases from J, with 24 bases between. The CDR3 is 16 residues long. CDR3 loop: CATRTSVGRQEGEQYF. The CDR3 coding sequence is TGTGCCACCAGGACCTCCGTTGGGCGCCAAGAAGGCGAGCAGTACTTC.